The entry that follows covers one T cell receptor beta chain sequence. What it recognizes is unknown. This sample was included in a study of cytomegalovirus exposure and HLA in healthy donors. The study's findings and limits: Researchers reported that three CMV-associated chains were confirmed in vitro as CMV antigen-specific.

The CDR3 length is 15 residues. CDR1 and CDR2 from the germline V gene are SGHVS and FQNEAQ. With 1 base removed from V and 6 bases from J, the gap between germline ends came to 16 bases. Produced via immunoSEQ multiplex PCR; TCRdb's table is partial and in-frame only. The table has some 110,000 clones, 80% to 90% seen once. The gene calls are TRBV7-8 and TRBJ2-7; possibly TRBD1 for D (5 bases). This TCR was recovered from a man between 18 and 35 years old in good health and CMV-seropositive. The source material was PBMCs. CDR3 protein: CASSLETIRTGEQYF. CDR3 bases: TGTGCCAGCAGCTTAGAGACAATTCGAACAGGCGAGCAGTACTTC.